This TCR beta chain is drawn from a study of T cells in Graves' hyperthyroidism and ophthalmopathy. Diagnostic decisions used clinical symptoms, serum thyroxine and TRAb, thyroid ultrasound and orbital computed tomography. Study-level points and caveats: Progression to ophthalmopathy was predicted a median of 6.5 months early. Ophthalmopathy and stable hyperthyroidism were told apart by a 13 V-J model.

RNA transcripts yielded amplified TCR beta CDR3 regions. HTBI primers were used for first-round RT-PCR of the TCR CDR3. MiXCR, run by TCRdb on the multiplex PCR reads, gives a single entry per CDR3 protein. The sample lists fewer than 650,000 distinct CDR3 sequences, 14% to 15% occurring once. There are many counts of this clonotype. The antigen remains unidentified. The V and J ends lost 0 bases and 2 bases, in that order; junction bases with no gene match: 12. This CDR3 is 17 amino acids long. CDR1 is DFQATT, CDR2 SNEGSKA, per germline (reference sequence). Sequencing was carried out using blood. This receptor was taken from a woman aged 35 to 49 with Graves' ophthalmopathy. The V call is TRBV20-1, the J call TRBJ1-2, with 7 bases that match TRBD1. The chain's CDR3 is CSAREISPGQLNYGYTF. The CDR3 region has the DNA TGCAGTGCTAGAGAAATTTCCCCGGGACAGCTGAACTATGGCTACACCTTC.